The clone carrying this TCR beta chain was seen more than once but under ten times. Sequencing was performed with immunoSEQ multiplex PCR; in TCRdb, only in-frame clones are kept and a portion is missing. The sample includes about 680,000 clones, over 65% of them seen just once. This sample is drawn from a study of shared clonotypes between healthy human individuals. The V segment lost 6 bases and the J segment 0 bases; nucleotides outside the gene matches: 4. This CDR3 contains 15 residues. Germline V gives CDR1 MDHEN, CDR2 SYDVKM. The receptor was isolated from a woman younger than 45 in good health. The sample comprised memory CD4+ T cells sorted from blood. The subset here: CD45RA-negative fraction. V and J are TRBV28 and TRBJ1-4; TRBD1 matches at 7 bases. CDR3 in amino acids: CASRRGPATNEKLFF. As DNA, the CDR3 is TGTGCCAGCAGAAGGGGGCCAGCAACTAATGAAAAACTGTTTTTT.